This T cell receptor (beta chain) was sequenced in a study of T-cell memory formation after mild COVID-19. Whole-study context: In these data, TCR clusters were largely donor specific. Points from the study as a whole: Confirmation was lacking for SARS-CoV-2 specificity of second-wave clones that peaked on day 37. Prior to infection, memory already included some responding clones, suggesting cross-reactive memory joined.

With constant-segment primers, 5'RACE yielded cDNA libraries of TCR alpha and TCR beta that carried sample barcodes and UMIs. TCRdb analysed the 5' RACE reads with MiXCR anew, one entry per CDR3 protein. The sample has 550,000 to 700,000 distinct CDR3 sequences, roughly 18% seen once. With V trimmed by 3 bases and J by 0 bases, 10 bases remained unmatched. This CDR3 is built from 18 residues. Germline CDR1 is SGHDT and CDR2 is YYEEEE. To note about this clonotype: Its antigen is not known.

The chain carries TRBV5-6 and TRBJ2-3; 10 bases align to TRBD2. This TCR came from an adult woman who had mild COVID-19 (a few samples of this study predate the infection). Cell type and time point are not known. Sequences were obtained from PBMCs or a T cell subset sorted from them (not recorded which). CDR3 in amino acids: CASSSKRGGIPSTDTQYF. The CDR3 nucleotides read TGTGCCAGCAGCTCGAAGCGGGGGGGAATACCTAGCACAGATACGCAGTATTTT.